This is a list of T cell receptor beta chains from one sample in a study of regulatory T cells in long-lasting Graves disease. TCRdb called the multiplex PCR reads again in MiXCR, with one record for every CDR3 protein. The table shows under 700,000 distinct CDR3 sequences, with about 16% occurring only once. The same sample was also used in a study of T cells in Graves' hyperthyroidism and ophthalmopathy.

Sequencing was performed on peripheral blood mononuclear cells (PBMCs), taken at new diagnosis, from a patient treated with antithyroid drugs. These receptors came from a woman aged 40 to 65 with Graves disease. CDR3s include the opening cysteine and the closing phenylalanine or tryptophan. Each record gives: V gene, clone size, J gene, CDR3 protein. Some rows mark clone size as missing; the rest say once, few, many or name a class of expanded clone.

V gene: TRBV2; clone size: few; J gene: TRBJ2-7; CDR3 protein: CASSGRPKGVEQYF
V gene: TRBV12-3/TRBV12-4; clone size: many; J gene: TRBJ2-5; CDR3 protein: CASGSGWQETQYF
V gene: TRBV15; clone size: NA; J gene: TRBJ1-2; CDR3 protein: CATSVASYGGLPGAYTF
V gene: TRBV7-9; clone size: many; J gene: TRBJ1-5; CDR3 protein: CASSLTANQPQHF
V gene: TRBV6-1; clone size: many; J gene: TRBJ2-7; CDR3 protein: CASSDHGGTYEQYF
V gene: TRBV2; clone size: many; J gene: TRBJ2-7; CDR3 protein: CASSEPDGGSYEQYF
V gene: TRBV5-1; clone size: NA; J gene: TRBJ1-5; CDR3 protein: CASSPDTPGQPQHF
V gene: TRBV5-6; clone size: many; J gene: TRBJ2-7; CDR3 protein: CASSFGRGYSYEQYF
V gene: TRBV5-1; clone size: many; J gene: TRBJ1-1; CDR3 protein: CASSTGGSNTEAFF
V gene: TRBV15; clone size: few; J gene: TRBJ1-2; CDR3 protein: CATSRVESGYTF
V gene: TRBV20-1; clone size: NA; J gene: TRBJ1-1; CDR3 protein: CSARPFSGTEAFF
V gene: TRBV12-5; clone size: NA; J gene: TRBJ1-3; CDR3 protein: CASGPGQNTIYF
V gene: TRBV19; clone size: NA; J gene: TRBJ2-3; CDR3 protein: CASSPLAEGADTQYF
V gene: TRBV7-9; clone size: many; J gene: TRBJ2-5; CDR3 protein: CASSVAGAETQYF
V gene: TRBV28; clone size: many; J gene: TRBJ1-1; CDR3 protein: CASSFPDRADTEAFF
V gene: TRBV19; clone size: NA; J gene: TRBJ1-2; CDR3 protein: CASSRHLDGYTF
V gene: TRBV2; clone size: few; J gene: TRBJ1-2; CDR3 protein: CASSVIMTGGGYTF
V gene: TRBV27; clone size: NA; J gene: TRBJ2-7; CDR3 protein: CASSLSGTSLEQYF
V gene: TRBV9; clone size: few; J gene: TRBJ2-3; CDR3 protein: CASRPTGAAEDTQYF
V gene: TRBV29-1; clone size: many; J gene: TRBJ2-2; CDR3 protein: CSASTGPTGTGELFF
V gene: TRBV13; clone size: NA; J gene: TRBJ2-1; CDR3 protein: CASSPGGGTEQFF
V gene: TRBV19; clone size: many; J gene: TRBJ1-5; CDR3 protein: CASSYQGDRVWGNQPQHF
V gene: TRBV6-1; clone size: many; J gene: TRBJ1-2; CDR3 protein: CASSGGLVYGYTF
V gene: TRBV28; clone size: many; J gene: TRBJ1-3; CDR3 protein: CASSFDRGRSGNTIYF
V gene: TRBV24-1; clone size: few; J gene: TRBJ1-4; CDR3 protein: CATSDSGEKLFF
V gene: TRBV5-5; clone size: NA; J gene: TRBJ1-4; CDR3 protein: CASSTQAAMNEKLFF
V gene: TRBV3-1; clone size: NA; J gene: TRBJ2-1; CDR3 protein: CANSRGQGSPGGQFF
V gene: TRBV5-1; clone size: many; J gene: TRBJ1-2; CDR3 protein: CASSLDSAGYGYTF
V gene: TRBV12-3/TRBV12-4; clone size: NA; J gene: TRBJ1-3; CDR3 protein: CASSLGIGGSGNTIYF
V gene: TRBV10-3; clone size: few; J gene: TRBJ1-2; CDR3 protein: CAIIPGESALGYTF
V gene: TRBV20-1; clone size: many; J gene: TRBJ1-1; CDR3 protein: CSARRGDTEAFF
V gene: TRBV5-5; clone size: few; J gene: TRBJ1-6; CDR3 protein: CASSKPGAGGSPLHF
V gene: TRBV19; clone size: NA; J gene: TRBJ2-7; CDR3 protein: CASRLSGGPGEQYF
V gene: TRBV7-3; clone size: many; J gene: TRBJ2-7; CDR3 protein: CASSLKSGYEQYF
V gene: TRBV6-5; clone size: NA; J gene: TRBJ1-3; CDR3 protein: CASSSRGVTFGNTIYF
V gene: TRBV19; clone size: NA; J gene: TRBJ2-1; CDR3 protein: CASSIGTPYNEQFF
V gene: TRBV7-8; clone size: many; J gene: TRBJ1-5; CDR3 protein: CASSSERGEGNQPQHF
V gene: TRBV20-1; clone size: many; J gene: TRBJ1-1; CDR3 protein: CSATRSPGGDTEAFF
V gene: TRBV5-1; clone size: many; J gene: TRBJ2-3; CDR3 protein: CASSSRDISTDTQYF
V gene: TRBV12-3/TRBV12-4; clone size: many; J gene: TRBJ2-7; CDR3 protein: CASSFYRGSEQYF
V gene: TRBV5-1; clone size: many; J gene: TRBJ2-1; CDR3 protein: CASSSWSGGTWGNEQFF
V gene: TRBV7-6; clone size: NA; J gene: NA; CDR3 protein: CASSLAPGTGTEAFF
V gene: TRBV20-1; clone size: few; J gene: TRBJ2-5; CDR3 protein: CSARTRVETQYF
V gene: TRBV20-1; clone size: many; J gene: TRBJ2-5; CDR3 protein: CSAINPRGDATQYF
V gene: TRBV12-3/TRBV12-4; clone size: many; J gene: TRBJ1-1; CDR3 protein: CASSLARDTEAFF
V gene: TRBV19; clone size: NA; J gene: TRBJ1-4; CDR3 protein: CASSMTGQSEKLFF